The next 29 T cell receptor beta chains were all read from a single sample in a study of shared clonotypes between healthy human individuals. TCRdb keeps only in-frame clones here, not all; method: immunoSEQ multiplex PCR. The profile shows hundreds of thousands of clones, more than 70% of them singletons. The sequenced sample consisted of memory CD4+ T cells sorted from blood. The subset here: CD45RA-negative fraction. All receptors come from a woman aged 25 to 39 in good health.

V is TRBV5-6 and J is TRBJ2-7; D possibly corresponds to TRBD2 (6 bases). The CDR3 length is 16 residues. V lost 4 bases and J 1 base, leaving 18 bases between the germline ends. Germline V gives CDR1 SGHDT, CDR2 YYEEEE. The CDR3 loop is CASSLKRGIRSYEQYF. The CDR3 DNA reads TGTGCCAGCAGCCTAAAACGCGGGATCCGGTCCTACGAGCAGTACTTC.

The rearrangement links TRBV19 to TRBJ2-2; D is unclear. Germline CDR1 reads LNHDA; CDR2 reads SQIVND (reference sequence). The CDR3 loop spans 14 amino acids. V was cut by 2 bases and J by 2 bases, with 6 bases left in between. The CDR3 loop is CASSIHSNTGELFF. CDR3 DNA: TGTGCCAGTAGTATACACAGTAACACCGGGGAGCTGTTTTTT.

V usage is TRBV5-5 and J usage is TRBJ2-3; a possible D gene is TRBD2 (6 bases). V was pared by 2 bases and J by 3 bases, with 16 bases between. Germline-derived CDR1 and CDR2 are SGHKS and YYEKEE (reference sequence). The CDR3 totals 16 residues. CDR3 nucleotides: TGTGCCAGCAGCTTATACTCGAGCGGGCGAACAGATACGCAGTATTTT. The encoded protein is CASSLYSSGRTDTQYF.

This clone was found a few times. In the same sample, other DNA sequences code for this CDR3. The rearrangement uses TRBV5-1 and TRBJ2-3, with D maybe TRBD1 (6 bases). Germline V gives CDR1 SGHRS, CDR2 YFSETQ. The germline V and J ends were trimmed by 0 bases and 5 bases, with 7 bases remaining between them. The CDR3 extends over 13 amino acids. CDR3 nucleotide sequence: TGCGCCAGCAGCTTGGTAGGGGGAGATACGCAGTATTTT. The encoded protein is CASSLVGGDTQYF.

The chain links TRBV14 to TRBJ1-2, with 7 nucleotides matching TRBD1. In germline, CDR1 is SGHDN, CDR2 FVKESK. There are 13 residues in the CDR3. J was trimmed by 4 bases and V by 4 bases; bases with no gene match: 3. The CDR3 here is CASSPGQSYGYTF. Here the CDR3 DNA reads TGTGCCAGCAGCCCGGGACAGTCCTATGGCTACACCTTC.

This CDR3 reads CASSYATGVHEQYF. In DNA form, the CDR3 reads TGTGCCAGCAGTTACGCGACAGGGGTCCACGAGCAGTACTTC. This chain links TRBV6-5 with TRBJ2-7; 8 bases are a match to TRBD1. Germline lookup yields CDR1 MNHEY and CDR2 SVGAGI. The CDR3 runs to 14 residues. The junction had 5 bases not matched to a gene; V was cut back by 2 bases and J by 5 bases.

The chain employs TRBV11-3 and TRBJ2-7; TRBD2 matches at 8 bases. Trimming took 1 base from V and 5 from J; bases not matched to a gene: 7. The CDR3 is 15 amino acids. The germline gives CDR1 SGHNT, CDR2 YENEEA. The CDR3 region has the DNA TGTGCCAGCAGCTTAGGGCGCGGGAGGTTGAACGAGCAGTACTTC. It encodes CASSLGRGRLNEQYF.

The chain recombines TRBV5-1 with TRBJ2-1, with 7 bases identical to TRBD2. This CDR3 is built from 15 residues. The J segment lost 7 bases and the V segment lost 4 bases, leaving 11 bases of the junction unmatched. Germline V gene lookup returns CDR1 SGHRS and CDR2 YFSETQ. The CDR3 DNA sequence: TGCGCCAGCAGCCAAGGGTGGGAGGGTCTTAATGAGCAGTTCTTC. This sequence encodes CASSQGWEGLNEQFF.

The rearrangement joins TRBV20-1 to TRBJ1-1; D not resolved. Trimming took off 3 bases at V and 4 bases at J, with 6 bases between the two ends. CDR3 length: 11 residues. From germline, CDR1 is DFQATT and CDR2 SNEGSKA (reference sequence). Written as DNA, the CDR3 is TGCAGTGCTAGGAAGGGCACTGAAGCTTTCTTT. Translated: CSARKGTEAFF.

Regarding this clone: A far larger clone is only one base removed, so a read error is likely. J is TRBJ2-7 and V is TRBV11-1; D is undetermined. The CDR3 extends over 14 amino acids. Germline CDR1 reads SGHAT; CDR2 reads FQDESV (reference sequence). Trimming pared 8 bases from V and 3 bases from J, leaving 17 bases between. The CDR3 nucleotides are TGTGCCAGCCGCCTCAGATCCGGAAACTACGAGCAGTACTTC. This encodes CASRLRSGNYEQYF.

CDR3 sequence: CASSLSRGLGSGEYEQYF. CDR3 DNA: TGTGCCAGCAGCCTATCCAGGGGGCTTGGTTCGGGGGAATACGAGCAGTACTTC. V is TRBV27 and J is TRBJ2-7; the match to TRBD1 covers 8 bases. In germline, CDR1 is MNHEY, CDR2 SMNVEV (reference sequence). Germline trimming cut 6 bases from V and 4 bases from J; bases unmatched to any gene: 20. The CDR3 has 18 amino acids.

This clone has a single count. CDR3 region: CASSPPPLYEQYF. The CDR3 coding sequence is TGTGCCAGCAGCCCGCCGCCTTTATACGAGCAGTACTTC. The V gene is TRBV28, the J gene TRBJ2-7; no reliable D call. Germline V gene lookup returns CDR1 MDHEN and CDR2 SYDVKM. Trimming cost V 6 bases and J 4 bases, with 13 bases left between them. The CDR3 runs 13 residues.

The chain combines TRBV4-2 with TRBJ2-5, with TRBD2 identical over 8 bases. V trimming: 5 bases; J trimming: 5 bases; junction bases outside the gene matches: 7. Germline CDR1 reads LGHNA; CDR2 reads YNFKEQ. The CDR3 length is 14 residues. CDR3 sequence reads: CASSVSGSFETQYF. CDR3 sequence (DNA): TGTGCCAGCAGCGTAAGCGGGAGTTTTGAGACCCAGTACTTC.

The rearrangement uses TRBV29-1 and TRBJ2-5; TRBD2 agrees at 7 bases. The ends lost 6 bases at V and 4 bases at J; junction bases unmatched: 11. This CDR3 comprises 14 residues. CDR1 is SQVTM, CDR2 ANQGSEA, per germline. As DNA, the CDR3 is TGCAGCGTGCCGGGGAGGGGACGAGGAGAGACCCAGTACTTC. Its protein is CSVPGRGRGETQYF.

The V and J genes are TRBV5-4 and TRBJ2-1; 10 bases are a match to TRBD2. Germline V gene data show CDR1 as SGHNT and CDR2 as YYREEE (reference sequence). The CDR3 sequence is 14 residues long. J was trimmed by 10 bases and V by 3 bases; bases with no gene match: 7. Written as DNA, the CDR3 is TGTGCCAGCAGCTCCCCTAGCGGGAGTGAGGAGCAGTTCTTC. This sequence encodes CASSSPSGSEEQFF.

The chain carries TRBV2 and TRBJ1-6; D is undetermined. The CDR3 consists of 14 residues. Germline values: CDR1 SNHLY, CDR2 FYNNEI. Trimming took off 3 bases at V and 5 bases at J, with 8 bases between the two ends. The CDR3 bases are TGTGCCAGCAGTGAGGAACGGGATAATTCACCCCTCCACTTT. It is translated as CASSEERDNSPLHF.

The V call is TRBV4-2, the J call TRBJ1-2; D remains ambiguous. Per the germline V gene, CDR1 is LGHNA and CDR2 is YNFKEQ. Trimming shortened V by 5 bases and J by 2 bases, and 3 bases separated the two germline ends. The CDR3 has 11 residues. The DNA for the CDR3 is TGTGCCAGCAGCTCAAACTATGGCTACACCTTC. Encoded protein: CASSSNYGYTF.

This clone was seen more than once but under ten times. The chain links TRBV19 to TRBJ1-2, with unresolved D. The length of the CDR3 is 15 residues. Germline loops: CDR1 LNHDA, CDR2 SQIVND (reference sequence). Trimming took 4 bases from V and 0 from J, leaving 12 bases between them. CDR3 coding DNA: TGTGCCAGTAGTACCTACCAAGATACTAACTATGGCTACACCTTC. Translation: CASSTYQDTNYGYTF.

This CDR3 is CASSLVAGGANTEAFF. DNA of the CDR3: TGTGCCAGCAGCTTGGTTGCGGGGGGAGCGAACACTGAAGCTTTCTTT. The V and J genes are TRBV11-1 and TRBJ1-1; D perhaps matches TRBD1 (5 bases). Germline CDR1 SGHAT, CDR2 FQDESV (reference sequence). V dropped 3 bases and J dropped 1 base, with 15 bases sitting between them. The CDR3 consists of 16 residues.

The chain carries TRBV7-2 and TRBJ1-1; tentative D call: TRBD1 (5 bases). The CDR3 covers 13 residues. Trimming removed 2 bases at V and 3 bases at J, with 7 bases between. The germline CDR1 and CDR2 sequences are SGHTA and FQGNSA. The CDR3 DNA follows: TGTGCCAGCAGCTTACAGGGATACACTGAAGCTTTCTTT. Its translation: CASSLQGYTEAFF.

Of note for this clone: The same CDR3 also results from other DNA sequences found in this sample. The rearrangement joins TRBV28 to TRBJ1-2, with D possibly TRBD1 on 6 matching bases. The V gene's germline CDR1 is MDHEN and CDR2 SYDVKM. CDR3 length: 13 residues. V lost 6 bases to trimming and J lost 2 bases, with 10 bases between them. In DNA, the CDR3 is TGTGCCAGCAGCTTAAGGGGGAACTATGGCTACACCTTC. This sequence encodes CASSLRGNYGYTF.

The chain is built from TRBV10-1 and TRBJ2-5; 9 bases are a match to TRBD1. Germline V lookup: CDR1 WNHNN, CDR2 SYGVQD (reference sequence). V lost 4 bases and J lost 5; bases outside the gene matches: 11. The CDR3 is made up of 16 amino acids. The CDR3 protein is CASSGSPGQGEETQYF. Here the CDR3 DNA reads TGCGCCAGCAGTGGATCCCCGGGACAGGGTGAGGAGACCCAGTACTTC.

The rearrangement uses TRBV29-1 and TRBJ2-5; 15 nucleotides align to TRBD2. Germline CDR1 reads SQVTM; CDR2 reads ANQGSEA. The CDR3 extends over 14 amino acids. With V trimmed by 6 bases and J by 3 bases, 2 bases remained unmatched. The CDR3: CSVGLAGGKETQYF. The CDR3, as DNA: TGCAGCGTGGGACTAGCGGGAGGTAAAGAGACCCAGTACTTC.

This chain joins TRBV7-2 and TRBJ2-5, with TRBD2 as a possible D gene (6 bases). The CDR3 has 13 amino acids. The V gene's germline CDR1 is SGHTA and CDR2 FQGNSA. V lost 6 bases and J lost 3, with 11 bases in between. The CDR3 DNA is TGTGCCAGCAGAACACTAGCTAAAGAGACCCAGTACTTC. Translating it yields CASRTLAKETQYF. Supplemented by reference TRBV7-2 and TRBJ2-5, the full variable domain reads GAGVSQSPSNKVTEKGKDVELRCDPISGHTALYWYRQSLGQGLEFLIYFQGNSAPDKSGLPSDRFSAERTGGSVSTLTIQRTQQEDSAVYLCASRTLAKETQYFGPGTRLLVL.

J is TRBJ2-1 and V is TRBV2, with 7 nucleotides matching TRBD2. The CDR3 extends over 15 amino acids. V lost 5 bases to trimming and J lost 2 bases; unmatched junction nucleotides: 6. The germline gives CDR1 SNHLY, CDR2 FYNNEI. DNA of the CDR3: TGTGCCAGCAGTCGAGGACTAGTGACCTACAATGAGCAGTTCTTC. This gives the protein CASSRGLVTYNEQFF.

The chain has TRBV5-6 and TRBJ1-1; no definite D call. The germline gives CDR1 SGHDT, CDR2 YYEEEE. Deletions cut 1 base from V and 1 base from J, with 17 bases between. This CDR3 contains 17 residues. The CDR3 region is CASSLNSAGFGNTEAFF. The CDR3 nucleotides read TGTGCCAGCAGCTTGAATAGCGCGGGTTTCGGGAACACTGAAGCTTTCTTT. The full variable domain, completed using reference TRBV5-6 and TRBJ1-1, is DAGVTQSPTHLIKTRGQQVTLRCSPKSGHDTVSWYQQALGQGPQFIFQYYEEEERQRGNFPDRFSGHQFPNYSSELNVNALLLGDSALYLCASSLNSAGFGNTEAFFGQGTRLTVV.

The CDR3 reads CASKLRGGSTSYEQYF. In nucleotides, the CDR3 is TGTGCCAGTAAGTTACGGGGGGGCTCGACGTCCTACGAGCAGTACTTC. The chain has TRBV6-6 and TRBJ2-7; 8 bases fit TRBD2. In germline, CDR1 is MNHNY, CDR2 SVGAGI (reference sequence). The CDR3 length is 16 residues. Trimming cost V 9 bases and J 1 base; bases outside gene matches: 14.

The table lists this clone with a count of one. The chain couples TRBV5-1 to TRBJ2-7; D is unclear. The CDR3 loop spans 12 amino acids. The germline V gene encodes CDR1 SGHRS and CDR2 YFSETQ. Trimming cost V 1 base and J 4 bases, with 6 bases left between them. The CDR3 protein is CASSLIGYEQYF. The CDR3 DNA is TGCGCCAGCAGCTTGATCGGGTACGAGCAGTACTTC.

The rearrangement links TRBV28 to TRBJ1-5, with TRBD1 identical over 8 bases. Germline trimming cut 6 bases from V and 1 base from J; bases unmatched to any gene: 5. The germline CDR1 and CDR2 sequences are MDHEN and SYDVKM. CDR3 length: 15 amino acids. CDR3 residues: CASSPGQGSNQPQHF. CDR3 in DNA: TGTGCCAGCAGCCCAGGACAGGGAAGCAATCAGCCCCAGCATTTT.